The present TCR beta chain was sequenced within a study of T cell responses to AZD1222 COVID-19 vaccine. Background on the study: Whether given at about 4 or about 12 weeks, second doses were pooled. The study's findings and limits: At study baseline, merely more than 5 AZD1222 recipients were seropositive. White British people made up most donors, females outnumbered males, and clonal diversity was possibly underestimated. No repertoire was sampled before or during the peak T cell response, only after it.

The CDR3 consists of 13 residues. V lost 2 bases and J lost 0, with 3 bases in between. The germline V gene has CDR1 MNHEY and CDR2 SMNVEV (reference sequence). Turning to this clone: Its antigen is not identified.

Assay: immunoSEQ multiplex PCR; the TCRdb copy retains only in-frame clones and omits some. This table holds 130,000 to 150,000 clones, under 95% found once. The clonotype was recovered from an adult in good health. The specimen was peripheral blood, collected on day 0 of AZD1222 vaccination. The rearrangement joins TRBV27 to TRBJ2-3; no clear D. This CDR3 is CASSLASTDTQYF. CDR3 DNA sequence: TGTGCCAGCAGTTTAGCTAGCACAGATACGCAGTATTTT.